The 9 T cell receptor beta chains below were found in one sample sequenced in a study of blood T cell repertoires in COVID-19. Generated by immunoSEQ multiplex PCR, the TCRdb table keeps only in-frame clones and is missing some. The sample holds just over 150,000 clones, less than 85% seen once. The specimen was peripheral blood. Receptors originate from a woman aged 40 to 50 with COVID-19, enrolled during active disease.

This clone was seen just once. This rearrangement joins TRBV5-6 to TRBJ2-3; the D is unclear. With 4 bases removed from V and 2 bases from J, the gap between germline ends came to 11 bases. This CDR3 has 14 amino acids. Germline loops: CDR1 SGHDT, CDR2 YYEEEE. The CDR3: CASSLPQYTDTQYF. CDR3 bases: TGTGCCAGCAGCCTGCCCCAGTACACAGATACGCAGTATTTT. The full variable domain, with the rest looked up from reference TRBV5-6 and TRBJ2-3, is DAGVTQSPTHLIKTRGQQVTLRCSPKSGHDTVSWYQQALGQGPQFIFQYYEEEERQRGNFPDRFSGHQFPNYSSELNVNALLLGDSALYLCASSLPQYTDTQYFGPGTRLTVL.

This chain connects TRBV27 to TRBJ1-2; TRBD1 matches at 7 bases. Germline CDR1 reads MNHEY; CDR2 reads SMNVEV (reference sequence). The J segment lost 3 bases and the V segment lost 6 bases, leaving 7 bases of the junction unmatched. This CDR3 has 14 residues. The CDR3 DNA reads TGTGCCAGCAGAACCCCCGGGACAGACTATGGCTACACCTTC. Translating gives CASRTPGTDYGYTF.

The rearrangement uses TRBV27 and TRBJ1-5; possible D gene TRBD1, 5 bases. Germline CDR1 and CDR2: MNHEY and SMNVEV (reference sequence). CDR3 length equals 15 residues. Deletions cut 0 bases from V and 1 base from J, with 7 bases between. The CDR3, as DNA: TGTGCCAGCAGTTTATCAGGGGTGAGCAATCAGCCCCAGCATTTT. Its translation is CASSLSGVSNQPQHF.

The chain combines TRBV2 with TRBJ2-7; 12 bases are a match to TRBD2. Germline-derived CDR1 and CDR2 are SNHLY and FYNNEI. This CDR3 has 22 amino acids. V dropped 3 bases and J dropped 0; count of bases not matched to a gene: 21. In DNA, the CDR3 is TGTGCCAGCAGTGACAGAGGGACTATGGTACTAGCGGGGGGCGCAAGCTCCTACGAGCAGTACGTC. Translating gives CASSDRGTMVLAGGASSYEQYV.

The rearrangement links TRBV7-9 to TRBJ1-4; 9 bases are shared with TRBD1. The CDR3 loop spans 14 amino acids. With V trimmed by 5 bases and J by 6 bases, 4 bases remained unmatched. CDR1 and CDR2 (germline): SEHNR, FQNEAQ (reference sequence). The chain's CDR3 is CASSETGGHEKLFF. In nucleotides, the CDR3 is TGTGCCAGCAGCGAAACAGGGGGCCATGAAAAACTGTTTTTT.

The V gene is TRBV5-4, the J gene TRBJ1-1; no clear D. Deletions cut 4 bases from V and 8 bases from J, with 18 bases between. The CDR3 totals 14 residues. Germline assignment: CDR1 SGHNT and CDR2 YYREEE (reference sequence). This chain's CDR3 is CASSLAGQNREAFF. The CDR3 DNA sequence: TGTGCCAGCAGCCTGGCGGGTCAAAATCGAGAAGCTTTCTTT. The entire variable domain, with the rest obtained from reference TRBV5-4 and TRBJ1-1, is as follows: ETGVTQSPTHLIKTRGQQVTLRCSSQSGHNTVSWYQQALGQGPQFIFQYYREEENGRGNFPPRFSGLQFPNYSSELNVNALELDDSALYLCASSLAGQNREAFFGQGTRLTVV.

Here the CDR3 DNA reads TGTGCCAGCAGTTGGGACAGGGTGGGCTACACCTTC. Amino acid sequence: CASSWDRVGYTF. The genes are TRBV28 and TRBJ1-2, with 9 bases lining up with TRBD1. The CDR3 spans 12 residues. With V trimmed by 4 bases and J by 8 bases, 2 bases remained unmatched. Germline V CDR1 and CDR2: MDHEN, SYDVKM.

The J gene is TRBJ2-3, the V gene TRBV9; 7 nucleotides agree with TRBD2. CDR1 SGDLS and CDR2 YYNGEE come from the germline V gene. V shed 0 bases, J shed 1 base, and the junction held 2 bases outside the gene matches. The CDR3 contains 15 residues. The CDR3 nucleotides read TGTGCCAGCAGCGTAGAGAGCGGGGGCACAGATACGCAGTATTTT. As protein: CASSVESGGTDTQYF.

This sequence joins TRBV28 and TRBJ2-1; TRBD2 might be the D (6 bases). In germline, CDR1 is MDHEN, CDR2 SYDVKM. Trimming shortened V by 3 bases and J by 0 bases, and 21 bases separated the two germline ends. This CDR3 spans 19 amino acids. The CDR3 region is CASSFGGTSLRSSYNEQFF. Here the CDR3 DNA reads TGTGCCAGCAGTTTTGGGGGGACTTCACTCAGGAGCTCCTACAATGAGCAGTTCTTC.